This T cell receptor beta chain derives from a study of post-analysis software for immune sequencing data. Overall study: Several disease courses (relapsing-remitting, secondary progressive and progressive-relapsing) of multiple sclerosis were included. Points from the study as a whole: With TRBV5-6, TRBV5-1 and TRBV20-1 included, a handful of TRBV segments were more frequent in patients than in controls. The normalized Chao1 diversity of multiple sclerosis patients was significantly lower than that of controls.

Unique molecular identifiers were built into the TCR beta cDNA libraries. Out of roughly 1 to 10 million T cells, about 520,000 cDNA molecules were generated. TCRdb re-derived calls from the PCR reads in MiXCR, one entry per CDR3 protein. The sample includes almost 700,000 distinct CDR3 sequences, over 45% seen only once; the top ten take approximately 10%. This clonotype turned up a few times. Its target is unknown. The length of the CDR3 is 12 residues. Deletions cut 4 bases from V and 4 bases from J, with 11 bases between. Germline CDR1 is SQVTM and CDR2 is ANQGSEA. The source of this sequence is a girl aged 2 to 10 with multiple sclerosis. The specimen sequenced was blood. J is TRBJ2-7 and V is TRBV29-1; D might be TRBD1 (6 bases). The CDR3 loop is CSVAGRGYEQYF. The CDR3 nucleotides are TGCAGCGTTGCGGGCAGGGGTTACGAGCAGTACTTC.